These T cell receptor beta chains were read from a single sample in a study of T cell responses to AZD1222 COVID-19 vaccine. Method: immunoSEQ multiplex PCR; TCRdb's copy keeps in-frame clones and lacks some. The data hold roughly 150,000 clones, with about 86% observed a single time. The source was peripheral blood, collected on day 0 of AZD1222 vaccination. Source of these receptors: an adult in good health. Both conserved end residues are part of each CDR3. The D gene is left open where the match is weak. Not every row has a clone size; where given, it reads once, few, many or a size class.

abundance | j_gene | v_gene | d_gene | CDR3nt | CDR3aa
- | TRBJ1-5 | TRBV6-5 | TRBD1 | TGTGCCAGCAGTCAAAGACAGGGAGATCAGCCCCAGCATTTT | CASSQRQGDQPQHF
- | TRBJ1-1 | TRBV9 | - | TGTGCCAGCAGCCCGGAAAACACTGAAGCTTTCTTT | CASSPENTEAFF
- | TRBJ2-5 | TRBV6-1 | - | TGTGCCAGCAGTGAAGCCCTAGCTGCCGAGACCCAGTACTTC | CASSEALAAETQYF
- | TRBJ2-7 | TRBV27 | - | TGTGCCAGCAGTTTAAAGGGGGGCTACGAGCAGTACTTC | CASSLKGGYEQYF
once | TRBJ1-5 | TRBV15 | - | TGTGCCACCAGCAGGGATTCGGGAAGTCAGCCCCAGCATTTT | CATSRDSGSQPQHF
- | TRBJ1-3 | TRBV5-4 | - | TGTGCCAGCAGCTTGGTGGGAGGTTCTGGAAACACCATATATTTT | CASSLVGGSGNTIYF
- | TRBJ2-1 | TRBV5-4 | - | TGTGCCAGCAGCTCGGATCGGGTCGTGAATGAGCAGTTCTTC | CASSSDRVVNEQFF
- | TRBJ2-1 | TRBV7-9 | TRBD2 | TGTGCCAGCAGCTTGAGTGAAACTAGCGGGAGCAATGAGCAGTTCTTC | CASSLSETSGSNEQFF
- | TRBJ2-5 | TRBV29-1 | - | TGCAGCGTTCGGGCTAGCGAGACCCAGTACTTC | CSVRASETQYF
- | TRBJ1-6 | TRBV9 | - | TGTGCCAGCAGTCACACTTTTGGCTCACCCCTCCACTTT | CASSHTFGSPLHF
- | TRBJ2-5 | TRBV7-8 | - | TGTGCCAGCAGCTTATTCGGGGGGCGGGGGCAAGAGACCCAGTACTTC | CASSLFGGRGQETQYF
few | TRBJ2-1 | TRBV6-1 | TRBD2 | TGTGCCAGCAGTGAACTAGCGGGATCCTACAATGAGCAGTTCTTC | CASSELAGSYNEQFF
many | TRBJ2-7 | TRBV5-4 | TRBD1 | TGTGCCAGCAGCCGGGACAGCCTCTACGAGCAGTACTTC | CASSRDSLYEQYF
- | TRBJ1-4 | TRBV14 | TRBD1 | TGTGCCAGCAGCCCGGGACAGGCCCACGAAAAACTGTTTTTT | CASSPGQAHEKLFF
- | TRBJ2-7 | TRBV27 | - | TGTGCCAGCAGTAATGATCTGGACGGGGCCTACGAGCAGTACTTC | CASSNDLDGAYEQYF
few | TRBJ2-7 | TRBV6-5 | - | TGTGCCAGCCCGGGGCCTGCCTACGAGCAGTACTTC | CASPGPAYEQYF
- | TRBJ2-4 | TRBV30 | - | TGTGCCTGGATGAAGGGGGCCAAAAACATTCAGTACTTC | CAWMKGAKNIQYF